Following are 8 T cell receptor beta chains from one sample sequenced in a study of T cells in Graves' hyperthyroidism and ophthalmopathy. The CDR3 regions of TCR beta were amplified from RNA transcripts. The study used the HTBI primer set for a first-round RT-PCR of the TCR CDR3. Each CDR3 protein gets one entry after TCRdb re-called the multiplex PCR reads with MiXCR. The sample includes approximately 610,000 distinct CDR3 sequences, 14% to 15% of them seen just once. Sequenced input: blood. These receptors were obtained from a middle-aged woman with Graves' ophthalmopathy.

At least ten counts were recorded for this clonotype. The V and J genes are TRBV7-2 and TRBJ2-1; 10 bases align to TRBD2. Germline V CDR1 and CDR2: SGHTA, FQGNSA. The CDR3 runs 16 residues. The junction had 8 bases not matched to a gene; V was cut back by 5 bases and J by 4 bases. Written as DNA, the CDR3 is TGTGCCAGCAGCCTCTCAGCGGGAGGGGTTTACAATGAGCAGTTCTTC. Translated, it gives CASSLSAGGVYNEQFF.

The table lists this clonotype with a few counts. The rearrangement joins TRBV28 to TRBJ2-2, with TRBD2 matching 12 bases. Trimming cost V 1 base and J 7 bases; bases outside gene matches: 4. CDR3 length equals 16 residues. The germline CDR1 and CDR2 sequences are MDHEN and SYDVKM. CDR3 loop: CASSLLTSGRGGELFF. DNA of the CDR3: TGTGCCAGCAGTTTATTGACTAGCGGGAGAGGCGGGGAGCTGTTTTTT.

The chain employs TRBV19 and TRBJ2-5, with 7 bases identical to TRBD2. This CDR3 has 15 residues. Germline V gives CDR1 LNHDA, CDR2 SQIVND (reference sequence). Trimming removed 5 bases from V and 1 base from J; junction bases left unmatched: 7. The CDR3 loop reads CASSGTKRAQETQYF. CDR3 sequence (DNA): TGTGCCAGTAGTGGGACTAAGCGAGCCCAAGAGACCCAGTACTTC.

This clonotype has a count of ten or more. CDR3 amino acids: CASSSGQHYYGYTF. The CDR3 DNA is TGTGCCAGCAGTTCCGGACAGCATTACTATGGCTACACCTTC. The V call is TRBV28, the J call TRBJ1-2; TRBD1 might be the D (6 bases). V lost 4 bases and J 3 bases, leaving 12 bases between the germline ends. Germline loops: CDR1 MDHEN, CDR2 SYDVKM. The CDR3 loop spans 14 amino acids.

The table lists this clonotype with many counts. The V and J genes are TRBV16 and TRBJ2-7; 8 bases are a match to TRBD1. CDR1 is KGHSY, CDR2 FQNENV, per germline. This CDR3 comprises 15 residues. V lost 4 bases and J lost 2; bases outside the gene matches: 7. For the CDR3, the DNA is TGTGCCAGCAGCCCCCTAGGGACAGGTCCCTACGAGCAGTACTTC. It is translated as CASSPLGTGPYEQYF.

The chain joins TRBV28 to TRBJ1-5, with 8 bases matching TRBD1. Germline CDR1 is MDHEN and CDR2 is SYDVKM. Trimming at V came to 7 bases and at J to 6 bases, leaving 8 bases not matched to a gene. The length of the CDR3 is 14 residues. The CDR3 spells CASTPTGDGQPQHF. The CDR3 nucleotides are TGTGCCAGCACCCCGACAGGGGATGGTCAGCCCCAGCATTTT.

The CDR3 reads CASSYLGTGMNTEAFF. CDR3 DNA: TGTGCCAGCAGTTACCTTGGGACAGGGATGAACACTGAAGCTTTCTTT. V usage is TRBV6-5 and J usage is TRBJ1-1; 9 nucleotides agree with TRBD1. The junction had 4 bases not matched to a gene; V was cut back by 2 bases and J by 0 bases. CDR1 is MNHEY, CDR2 SVGAGI, per germline. CDR3 length: 16 amino acids.

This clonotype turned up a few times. DNA for the CDR3: TGTGCCAGCAGTTTCTCATCCCGGGACAGGGGCCACGAGCAGTACTTC. This encodes CASSFSSRDRGHEQYF. This chain joins TRBV27 and TRBJ2-7; 10 nucleotides agree with TRBD1. CDR3 length: 16 amino acids. The V gene's germline CDR1 is MNHEY and CDR2 SMNVEV (reference sequence). With V trimmed by 3 bases and J by 5 bases, 10 bases remained unmatched.